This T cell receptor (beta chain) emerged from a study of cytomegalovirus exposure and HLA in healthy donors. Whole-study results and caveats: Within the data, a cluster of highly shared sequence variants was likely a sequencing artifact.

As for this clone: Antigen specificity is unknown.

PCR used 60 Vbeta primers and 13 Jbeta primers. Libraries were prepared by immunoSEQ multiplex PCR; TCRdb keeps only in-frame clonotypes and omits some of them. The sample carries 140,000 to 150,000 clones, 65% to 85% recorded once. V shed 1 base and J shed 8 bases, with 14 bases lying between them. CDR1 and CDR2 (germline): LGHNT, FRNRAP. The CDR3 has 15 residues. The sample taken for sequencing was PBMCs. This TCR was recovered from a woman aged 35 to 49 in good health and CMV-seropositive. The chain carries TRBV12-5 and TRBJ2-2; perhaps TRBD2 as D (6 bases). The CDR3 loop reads CASGLGSGVVGELFF. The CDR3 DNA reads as TGTGCTAGTGGTTTGGGTTCGGGGGTCGTTGGGGAGCTGTTTTTT.